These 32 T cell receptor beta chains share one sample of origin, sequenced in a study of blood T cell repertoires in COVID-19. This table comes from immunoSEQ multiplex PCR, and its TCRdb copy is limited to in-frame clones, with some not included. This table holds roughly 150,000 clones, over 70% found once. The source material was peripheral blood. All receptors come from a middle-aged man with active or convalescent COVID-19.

The CDR3 sequence is CASSASGTSEETQYF. CDR3 DNA: TGTGCCAGCAGCGCATCCGGGACTAGTGAGGAGACCCAGTACTTC. This chain joins TRBV9 and TRBJ2-5, with 8 bases aligning to TRBD2. The V and J ends lost 3 bases and 5 bases, in that order; junction bases with no gene match: 9. CDR1 SGDLS and CDR2 YYNGEE come from the germline V gene. The CDR3 runs 15 residues.

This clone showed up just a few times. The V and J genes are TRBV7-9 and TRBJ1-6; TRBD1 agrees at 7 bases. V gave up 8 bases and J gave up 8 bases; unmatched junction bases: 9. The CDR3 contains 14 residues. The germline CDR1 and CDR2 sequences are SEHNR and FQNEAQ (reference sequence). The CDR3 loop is CASATGNNHSPLHF. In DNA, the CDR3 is TGTGCCAGCGCGACAGGGAATAACCATTCACCCCTCCACTTT.

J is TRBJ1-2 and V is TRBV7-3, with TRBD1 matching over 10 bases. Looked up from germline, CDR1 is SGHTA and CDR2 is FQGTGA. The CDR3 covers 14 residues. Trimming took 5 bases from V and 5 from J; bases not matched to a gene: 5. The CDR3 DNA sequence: TGTGCCAGCAGCCCAGGACAGGGGGGATATGGCTACACCTTC. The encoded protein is CASSPGQGGYGYTF.

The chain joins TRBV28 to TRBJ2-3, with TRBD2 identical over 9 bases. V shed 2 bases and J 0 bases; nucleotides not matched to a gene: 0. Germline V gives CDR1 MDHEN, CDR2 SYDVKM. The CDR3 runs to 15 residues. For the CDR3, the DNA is TGTGCCAGCAGTTTAACTAGCGGGAGCACAGATACGCAGTATTTT. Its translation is CASSLTSGSTDTQYF.

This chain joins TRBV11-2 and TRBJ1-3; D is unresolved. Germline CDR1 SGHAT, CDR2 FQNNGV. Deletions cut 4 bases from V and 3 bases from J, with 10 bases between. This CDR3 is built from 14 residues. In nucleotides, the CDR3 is TGTGCCAGCAGCTCGAACAGATTTGGAAACACCATATATTTT. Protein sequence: CASSSNRFGNTIYF.

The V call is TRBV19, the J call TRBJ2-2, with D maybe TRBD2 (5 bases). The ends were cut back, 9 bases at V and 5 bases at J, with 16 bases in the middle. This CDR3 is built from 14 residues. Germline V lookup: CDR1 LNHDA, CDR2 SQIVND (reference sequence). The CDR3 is CASPRRQRTGELFF. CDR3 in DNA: TGTGCCAGCCCCCGGCGCCAGCGGACCGGGGAGCTGTTTTTT.

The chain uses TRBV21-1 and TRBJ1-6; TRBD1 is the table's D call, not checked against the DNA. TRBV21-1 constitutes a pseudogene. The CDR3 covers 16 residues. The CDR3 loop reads CASSPGQGAWNSPLHF. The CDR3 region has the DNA TGTGCCAGCAGCCCGGGGCAGGGGGCTTGGAATTCACCCCTCCACTTT.

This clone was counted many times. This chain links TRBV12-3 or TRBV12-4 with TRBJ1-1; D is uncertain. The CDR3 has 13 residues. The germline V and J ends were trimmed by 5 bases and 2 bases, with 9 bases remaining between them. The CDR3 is CASSPRFNTEAFF. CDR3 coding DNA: TGTGCCAGCAGTCCCCGGTTTAACACTGAAGCTTTCTTT.

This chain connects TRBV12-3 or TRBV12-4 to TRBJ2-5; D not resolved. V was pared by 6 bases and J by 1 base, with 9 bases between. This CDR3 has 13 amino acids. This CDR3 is CASSQSVQETQYF. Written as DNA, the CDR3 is TGTGCCAGCAGCCAGTCAGTCCAAGAGACCCAGTACTTC.

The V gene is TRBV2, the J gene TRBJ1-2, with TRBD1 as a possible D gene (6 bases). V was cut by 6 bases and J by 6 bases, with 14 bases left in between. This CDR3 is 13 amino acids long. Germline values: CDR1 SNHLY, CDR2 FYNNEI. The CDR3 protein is CASRNRDTDGYTF. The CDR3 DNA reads TGTGCCAGCAGGAACCGGGACACCGATGGCTACACCTTC. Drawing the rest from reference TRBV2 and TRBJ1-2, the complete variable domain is EPEVTQTPSHQVTQMGQEVILRCVPISNHLYFYWYRQILGQKVEFLVSFYNNEISEKSEIFDDQFSVERPDGSNFTLKIRSTKLEDSAMYFCASRNRDTDGYTFGSGTRLTVV.

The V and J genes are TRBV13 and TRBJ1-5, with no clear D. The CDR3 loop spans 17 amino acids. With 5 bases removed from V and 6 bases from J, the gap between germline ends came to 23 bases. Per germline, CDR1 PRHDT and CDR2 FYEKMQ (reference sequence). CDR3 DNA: TGTGCCAGCAGCAACTCAAGGCACGCGGGCGTCGGTCAGCCCCAGCATTTT. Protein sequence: CASSNSRHAGVGQPQHF.

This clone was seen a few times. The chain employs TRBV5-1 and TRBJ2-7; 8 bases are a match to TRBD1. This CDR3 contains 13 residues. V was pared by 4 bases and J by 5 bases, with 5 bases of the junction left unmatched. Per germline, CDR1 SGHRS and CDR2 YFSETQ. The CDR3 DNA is TGCGCCAGCAGCCTAGGACAGGGAGACGAGCAGTACTTC. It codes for CASSLGQGDEQYF. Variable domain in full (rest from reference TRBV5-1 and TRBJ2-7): KAGVTQTPRYLIKTRGQQVTLSCSPISGHRSVSWYQQTPGQGLQFLFEYFSETQRNKGNFPGRFSGRQFSNSRSEMNVSTLELGDSALYLCASSLGQGDEQYFGPGTRLTVT.

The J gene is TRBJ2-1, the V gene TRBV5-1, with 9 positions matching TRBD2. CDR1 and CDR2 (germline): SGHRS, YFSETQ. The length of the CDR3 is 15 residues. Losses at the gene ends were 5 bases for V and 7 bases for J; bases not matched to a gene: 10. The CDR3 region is CASRLDSGSGNEQFF. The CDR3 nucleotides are TGCGCCAGCAGACTTGATAGCGGGAGTGGGAATGAGCAGTTCTTC.

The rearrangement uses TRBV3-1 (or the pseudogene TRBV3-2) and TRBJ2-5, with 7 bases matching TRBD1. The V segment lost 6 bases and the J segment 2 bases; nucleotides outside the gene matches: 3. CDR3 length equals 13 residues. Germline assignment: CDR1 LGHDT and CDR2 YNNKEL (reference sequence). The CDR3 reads CASSRDRQETQYF. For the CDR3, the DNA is TGTGCCAGCAGTCGGGACAGACAAGAGACCCAGTACTTC.

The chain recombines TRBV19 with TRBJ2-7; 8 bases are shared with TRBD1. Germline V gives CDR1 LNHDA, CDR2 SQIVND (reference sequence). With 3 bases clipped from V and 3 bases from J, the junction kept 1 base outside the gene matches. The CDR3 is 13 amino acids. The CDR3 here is CASSIDRGYEQYF. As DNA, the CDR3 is TGTGCCAGTAGTATCGACAGGGGCTACGAGCAGTACTTC.

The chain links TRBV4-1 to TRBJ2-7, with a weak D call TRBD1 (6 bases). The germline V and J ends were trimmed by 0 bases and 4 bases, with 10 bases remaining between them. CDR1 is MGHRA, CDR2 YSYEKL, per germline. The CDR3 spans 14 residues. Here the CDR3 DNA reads TGCGCCAGCAGCCAAGATCTTAGGGGGTACGAGCAGTACTTC. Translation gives CASSQDLRGYEQYF.

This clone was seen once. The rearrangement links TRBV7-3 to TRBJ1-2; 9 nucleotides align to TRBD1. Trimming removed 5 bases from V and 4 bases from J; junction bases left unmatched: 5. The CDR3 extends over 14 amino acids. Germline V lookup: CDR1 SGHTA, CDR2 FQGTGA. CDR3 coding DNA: TGTGCCAGCAGCATCACAGGGGGCATCTATGGCTACACCTTC. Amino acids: CASSITGGIYGYTF. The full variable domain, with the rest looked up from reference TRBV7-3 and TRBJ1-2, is GAGVSQTPSNKVTEKGKYVELRCDPISGHTALYWYRQSLGQGPEFLIYFQGTGAADDSGLPNDRFFAVRPEGSVSTLKIQRTERGDSAVYLCASSITGGIYGYTFGSGTRLTVV.

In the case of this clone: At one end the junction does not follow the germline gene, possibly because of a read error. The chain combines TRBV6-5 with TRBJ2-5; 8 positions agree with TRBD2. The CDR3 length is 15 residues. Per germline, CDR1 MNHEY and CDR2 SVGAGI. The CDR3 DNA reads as TGTGCCAGCAGTGACTCGCGGGGGGTCTGGGAGACCCAGTACTTC. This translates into CASSDSRGVWETQYF.

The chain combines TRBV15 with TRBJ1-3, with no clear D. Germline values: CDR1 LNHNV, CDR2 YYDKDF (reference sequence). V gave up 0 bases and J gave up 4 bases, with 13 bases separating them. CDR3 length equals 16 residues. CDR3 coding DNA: TGTGCCACCAGCAGAGAACGGGGTCCAGGAGGAAACACCATATATTTT. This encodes CATSRERGPGGNTIYF.

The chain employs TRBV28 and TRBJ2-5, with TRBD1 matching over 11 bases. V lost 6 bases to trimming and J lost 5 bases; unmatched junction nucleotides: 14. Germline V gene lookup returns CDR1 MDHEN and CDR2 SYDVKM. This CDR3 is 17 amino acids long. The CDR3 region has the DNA TGTGCCAGCAGCCTCGCTCCGGGACAGGGGGGCTTGGAGACCCAGTACTTC. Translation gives CASSLAPGQGGLETQYF.

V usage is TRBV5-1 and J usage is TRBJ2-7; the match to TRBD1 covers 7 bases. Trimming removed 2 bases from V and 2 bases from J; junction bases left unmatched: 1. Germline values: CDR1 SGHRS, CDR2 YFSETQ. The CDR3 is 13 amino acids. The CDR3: CASSFGQAYEQYF. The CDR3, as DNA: TGCGCCAGCAGCTTCGGACAGGCCTACGAGCAGTACTTC.

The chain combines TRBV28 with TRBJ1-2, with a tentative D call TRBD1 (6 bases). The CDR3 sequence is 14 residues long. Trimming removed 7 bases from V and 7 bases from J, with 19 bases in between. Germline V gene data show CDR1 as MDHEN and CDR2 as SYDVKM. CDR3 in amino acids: CASTLRDTGGGYTF. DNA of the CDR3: TGTGCCAGCACCCTCCGGGACACTGGGGGTGGCTACACCTTC.

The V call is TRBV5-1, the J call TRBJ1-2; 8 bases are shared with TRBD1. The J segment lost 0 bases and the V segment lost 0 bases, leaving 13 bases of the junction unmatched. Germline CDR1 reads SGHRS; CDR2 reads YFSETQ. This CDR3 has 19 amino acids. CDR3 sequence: CASSLVPGQGYLANYGYTF. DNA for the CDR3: TGCGCCAGCAGCTTGGTTCCCGGACAGGGCTATTTAGCTAACTATGGCTACACCTTC.

CDR3 protein: CAISDPMNTEAFF. CDR3 coding DNA: TGTGCCATCAGTGATCCAATGAACACTGAAGCTTTCTTT. V usage is TRBV10-3 and J usage is TRBJ1-1, with D unresolved. The V and J ends lost 3 bases and 0 bases respectively, with 5 bases between them. The CDR3 is made up of 13 amino acids. Germline V CDR1 and CDR2: ENHRY, SYGVKD.

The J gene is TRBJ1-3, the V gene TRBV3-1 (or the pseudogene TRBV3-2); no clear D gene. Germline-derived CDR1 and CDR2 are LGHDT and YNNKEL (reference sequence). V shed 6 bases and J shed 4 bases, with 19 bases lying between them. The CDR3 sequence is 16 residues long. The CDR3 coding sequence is TGTGCCAGCAGGGACGCGGGGAGCTCCTGGGGAAACACCATATATTTT. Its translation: CASRDAGSSWGNTIYF.

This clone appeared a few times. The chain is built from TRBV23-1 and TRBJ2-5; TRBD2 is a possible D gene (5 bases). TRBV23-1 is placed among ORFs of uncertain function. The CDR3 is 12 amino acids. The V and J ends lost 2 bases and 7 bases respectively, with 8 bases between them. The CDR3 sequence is CASSQKRLTQYF. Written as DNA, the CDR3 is TGCGCCAGCAGTCAAAAGCGGTTGACCCAGTACTTC.

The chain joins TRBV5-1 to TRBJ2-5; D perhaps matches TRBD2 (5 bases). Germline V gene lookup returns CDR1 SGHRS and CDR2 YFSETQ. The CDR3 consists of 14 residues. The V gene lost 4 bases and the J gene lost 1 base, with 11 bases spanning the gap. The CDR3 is CASSDTSAQETQYF. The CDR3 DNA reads TGCGCCAGCAGCGACACTAGTGCCCAAGAGACCCAGTACTTC. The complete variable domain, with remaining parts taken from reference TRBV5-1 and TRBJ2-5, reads KAGVTQTPRYLIKTRGQQVTLSCSPISGHRSVSWYQQTPGQGLQFLFEYFSETQRNKGNFPGRFSGRQFSNSRSEMNVSTLELGDSALYLCASSDTSAQETQYFGPGTRLLVL.

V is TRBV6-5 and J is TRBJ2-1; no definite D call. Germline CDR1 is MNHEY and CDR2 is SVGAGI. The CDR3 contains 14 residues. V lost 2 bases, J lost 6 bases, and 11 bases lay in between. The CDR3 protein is CASSYTLGPNEQFF. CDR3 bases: TGTGCCAGCAGTTACACCCTAGGCCCCAATGAGCAGTTCTTC.

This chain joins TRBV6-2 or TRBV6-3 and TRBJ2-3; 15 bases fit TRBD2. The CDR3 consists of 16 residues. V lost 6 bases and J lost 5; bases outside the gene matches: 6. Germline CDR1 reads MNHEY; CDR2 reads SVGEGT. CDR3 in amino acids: CASSQGLAGGEDTQYF. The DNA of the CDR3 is TGTGCCAGCAGCCAAGGACTAGCGGGAGGGGAAGATACGCAGTATTTT.

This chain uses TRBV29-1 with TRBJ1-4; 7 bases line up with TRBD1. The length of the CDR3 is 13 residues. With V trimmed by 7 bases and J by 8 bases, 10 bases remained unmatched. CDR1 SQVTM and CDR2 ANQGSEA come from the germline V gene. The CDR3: CSGIQGVGEKLFF. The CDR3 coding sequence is TGCAGCGGGATCCAGGGGGTGGGAGAAAAACTGTTTTTT. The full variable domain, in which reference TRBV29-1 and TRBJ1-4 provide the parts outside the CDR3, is SAVISQKPSRDICQRGTSLTIQCQVDSQVTMMFWYRQQPGQSLTLIATANQGSEATYESGFVIDKFPISRPNLTFSTLTVSNMSPEDSSIYLCSGIQGVGEKLFFGSGTQLSVL.

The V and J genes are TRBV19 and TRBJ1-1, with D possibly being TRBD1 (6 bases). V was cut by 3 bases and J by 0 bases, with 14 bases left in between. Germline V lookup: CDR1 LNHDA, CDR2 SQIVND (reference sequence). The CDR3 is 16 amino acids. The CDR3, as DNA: TGTGCCAGTAGTATCGCCAGGGGCGCAATGAACACTGAAGCTTTCTTT. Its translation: CASSIARGAMNTEAFF.

The CDR3 loop reads CASSILAGNEQFF. The CDR3 region has the DNA TGTGCCAGTAGTATACTAGCGGGAAATGAGCAGTTCTTC. The gene calls are TRBV19 and TRBJ2-1, with TRBD2 matching over 9 bases. The trim removed 2 bases at V and 7 bases at J, leaving 0 bases unmatched. CDR1 LNHDA and CDR2 SQIVND come from the germline V gene (reference sequence). The length of the CDR3 is 13 residues.